This T cell receptor beta chain was sequenced for a study of identifying expanded T cells in peripheral blood. Germline trimming cut 2 bases from V and 0 bases from J; bases unmatched to any gene: 0. The length of the CDR3 is 14 residues. Per the germline V gene, CDR1 is ENHRY and CDR2 is SYGVKD. Sequencing used immunoSEQ multiplex PCR; TCRdb keeps in-frame clones, though not all of them. The table records about 94,000 clones, approximately 85% of them present only once. The material sequenced was blood. This sequence joins TRBV10-3 and TRBJ2-7; 8 bases line up with TRBD2. The sequence derives from a person aged 18-69 years in good health. The CDR3 coding sequence is TGTGCCATCAGTGAGCGGGGGGGCTCCTACGAGCAGTACTTC. Amino acids: CAISERGGSYEQYF.